A single sample is the source of the 32 T cell receptor beta chains below, sequenced in a study of T cells in Graves' hyperthyroidism and ophthalmopathy. Authors of the study amplified TCR beta CDR3 regions from RNA transcripts. A first-round RT-PCR of the TCR CDR3 used the HTBI primer set. TCRdb re-called the multiplex PCR reads with MiXCR, one entry per CDR3 protein. The sample carries roughly 380,000 distinct CDR3 sequences, approximately 12% recorded once. Sequencing used blood. The receptor source for this set is a man in his thirties or forties with Graves' hyperthyroidism that later progressed to Graves' ophthalmopathy.

In regard to this clonotype: This clone may be a read error of a much larger clone one base away. V usage is TRBV5-1 and J usage is TRBJ2-5; TRBD2 might be the D (5 bases). CDR3 length: 14 residues. The V gene's germline CDR1 is SGHRS and CDR2 YFSETQ. The CDR3 loop reads CASSRERASEAQYF. Written as DNA, the CDR3 is TGCGCCAGCAGCCGGGAACGGGCTTCAGAGGCCCAGTACTTC.

In its sample, this clonotype was seen many times. The chain has TRBV7-2 and TRBJ1-1, with D possibly matching TRBD1 (6 bases). Trimming pared 5 bases from V and 1 base from J, leaving 14 bases between. Germline values: CDR1 SGHTA, CDR2 FQGNSA. The CDR3 is 15 residues long. DNA of the CDR3: TGTGCCAGCAGCCCCTTCCCCAGGGGGAACACTGAAGCTTTCTTT. Encoded protein: CASSPFPRGNTEAFF.

This clonotype has a count of ten or more. This chain joins TRBV5-6 and TRBJ1-4, with 10 bases aligning to TRBD1. Germline CDR1 is SGHDT and CDR2 is YYEEEE. The CDR3 length is 16 residues. The trim removed 4 bases at V and 3 bases at J, leaving 6 bases unmatched. CDR3 sequence: CASSRDRGISNEKLFF. The CDR3 DNA reads as TGTGCCAGCAGCCGGGACAGGGGAATATCTAATGAAAAACTGTTTTTT. Complete variable domain (other parts from reference TRBV5-6 and TRBJ1-4): DAGVTQSPTHLIKTRGQQVTLRCSPKSGHDTVSWYQQALGQGPQFIFQYYEEEERQRGNFPDRFSGHQFPNYSSELNVNALLLGDSALYLCASSRDRGISNEKLFFGSGTQLSVL.

This clonotype has ten or more counts. The rearrangement joins TRBV6-1 to TRBJ1-5, with no clear D. V lost 6 bases to trimming and J lost 1 base, with 13 bases between them. Germline CDR1 is MNHNS and CDR2 is SASEGT. There are 15 residues in the CDR3. The CDR3 region is CASREGPGSNQPQHF. In DNA form, the CDR3 reads TGTGCCAGCAGGGAGGGCCCGGGGAGCAATCAGCCCCAGCATTTT.

This chain links TRBV18 with TRBJ2-1; 14 bases agree with TRBD2. CDR3 length: 18 residues. J gave up 2 bases and V 6 bases, and 9 bases lay outside the gene matches. Germline CDR1 KGHSH, CDR2 LQKENI. CDR3 loop: CASSPRTSGGTAYNEQFF. CDR3 in DNA: TGTGCCAGCTCCCCCAGGACTAGCGGGGGGACGGCCTACAATGAGCAGTTCTTC.

This clonotype was seen at least ten times. The V call is TRBV12-3 or TRBV12-4, the J call TRBJ1-1, with 8 bases fitting TRBD1. With V trimmed by 4 bases and J by 5 bases, 3 bases remained unmatched. The CDR3 covers 13 residues. CDR3 residues: CASSSGGRTEAFF. In DNA form, the CDR3 reads TGTGCCAGCAGTTCAGGGGGCCGGACTGAAGCTTTCTTT.

This clonotype has a handful of counts. The chain carries TRBV2 and TRBJ2-5; 7 nucleotides line up with TRBD2. There are 15 residues in the CDR3. Trimming at V came to 0 bases and at J to 5 bases, leaving 6 bases not matched to a gene. Germline assignment: CDR1 SNHLY and CDR2 FYNNEI. Written as DNA, the CDR3 is TGTGCCAGCAGTGAAGCGGGGGGGGGTCGGGAGACCCAGTACTTC. Translation: CASSEAGGGRETQYF.

This clonotype was detected many times. The genes are TRBV11-1 and TRBJ2-7; no reliable D call. Trimming pared 6 bases from V and 7 bases from J, leaving 16 bases between. The CDR3 contains 13 residues. CDR1 is SGHAT, CDR2 FQDESV, per germline (reference sequence). The CDR3 loop is CASSGPLLGEQYF. The CDR3 DNA reads TGTGCCAGCAGTGGCCCCCTCTTGGGGGAGCAGTACTTC.

This sequence joins TRBV15 and TRBJ2-1; the match to TRBD1 covers 9 bases. J lost 10 bases, V lost 2 bases, and 6 bases had no gene match. Germline CDR1 is LNHNV and CDR2 is YYDKDF (reference sequence). The CDR3 length is 14 residues. The CDR3 spells CATSRNIGQGEQFF. The CDR3 nucleotides read TGTGCCACCAGCAGAAACATCGGACAGGGGGAGCAGTTCTTC.

This clonotype has a count of ten or more. The chain combines TRBV11-2 with TRBJ2-2, with 8 bases that match TRBD2. The CDR3 totals 15 residues. With 3 bases clipped from V and 3 bases from J, the junction kept 3 bases outside the gene matches. The germline gives CDR1 SGHAT, CDR2 FQNNGV. This CDR3 is CASSFVGLDTGELFF. CDR3 DNA sequence: TGTGCCAGCAGCTTTGTGGGACTAGACACCGGGGAGCTGTTTTTT.

This clonotype has more than one count but fewer than ten. The CDR3 here is CASSLLAEGETQYF. DNA of the CDR3: TGCGCCAGCAGCTTGCTAGCGGAGGGGGAGACCCAGTACTTC. The chain has TRBV5-1 and TRBJ2-5; TRBD2 matches at 7 bases. The junction had 5 bases not matched to a gene; V was cut back by 1 base and J by 5 bases. This CDR3 is 14 amino acids long. Germline lookup yields CDR1 SGHRS and CDR2 YFSETQ.

This clonotype was counted many times. The chain links TRBV2 to TRBJ1-4; maybe TRBD1 (6 bases). Per germline, CDR1 SNHLY and CDR2 FYNNEI. Between the trimmed V and J ends, which lost 7 bases and 11 bases, there was a span of 26 bases. The CDR3 is 16 residues long. The CDR3 loop is CASTAGSFGNQGKLFF. The CDR3 coding sequence is TGTGCCAGCACCGCCGGGTCCTTCGGGAATCAGGGGAAACTGTTTTTT.

This clonotype was counted between two and nine times. The genes are TRBV7-9 and TRBJ1-4; D is undetermined. Germline CDR1 SEHNR, CDR2 FQNEAQ (reference sequence). This CDR3 comprises 17 residues. V was pared by 5 bases and J by 0 bases, with 16 bases between. For the CDR3, the DNA is TGTGCCAGCAGCCTTCCGACCGGCCCTGCAACTAATGAAAAACTGTTTTTT. This encodes CASSLPTGPATNEKLFF.

The chain recombines TRBV12-5 with TRBJ2-1; TRBD1 or TRBD2 may be the D gene (5 bases each). CDR1 is LGHNT, CDR2 FRNRAP, per germline. V dropped 6 bases and J dropped 0 bases, with 18 bases sitting between them. The length of the CDR3 is 17 residues. Written as DNA, the CDR3 is TGTGCTAGTGGCTCCCGTCGGGGCGGATTCTCCTACAATGAGCAGTTCTTC. This gives the protein CASGSRRGGFSYNEQFF.

This clonotype was detected many times. The chain has TRBV6-6 and TRBJ2-1; the match to TRBD1 covers 9 bases. Germline V gene lookup returns CDR1 MNHNY and CDR2 SVGAGI (reference sequence). Germline trimming cut 2 bases from V and 6 bases from J; bases unmatched to any gene: 5. There are 15 residues in the CDR3. The CDR3 DNA follows: TGTGCCAGCAGTTACGAGGGACAGGGACTCAATGAGCAGTTCTTC. Translated: CASSYEGQGLNEQFF.

This clonotype was detected ten times or more. The V and J genes are TRBV20-1 and TRBJ2-1, with TRBD1 matching over 9 bases. The junction had 6 bases not matched to a gene; V was cut back by 3 bases and J by 6 bases. Per the germline V gene, CDR1 is DFQATT and CDR2 is SNEGSKA (reference sequence). The CDR3 length is 14 residues. The CDR3 bases are TGCAGTGCTAGGGACAGGGGATATAGCAATGAGCAGTTCTTC. It is translated as CSARDRGYSNEQFF.

This clonotype was detected many times. The chain links TRBV12-3 or TRBV12-4 to TRBJ2-5; D gene ambiguous. The CDR3 has 15 residues. V lost 1 base and J lost 5, with 14 bases in between. The CDR3 is CASSLGPLPWETQYF. As DNA, the CDR3 is TGTGCCAGCAGTTTAGGGCCACTCCCTTGGGAGACCCAGTACTTC.

The chain has TRBV5-1 and TRBJ1-1, with 8 bases fitting TRBD1. The CDR3 covers 17 residues. Germline V gives CDR1 SGHRS, CDR2 YFSETQ. The V and J ends lost 1 base and 0 bases, in that order; junction bases with no gene match: 8. CDR3 coding DNA: TGCGCCAGCAGCTTGAAGGGCAGGGGGCTGATGAACACTGAAGCTTTCTTT. Protein sequence: CASSLKGRGLMNTEAFF.

This clonotype was seen many times. This CDR3 reads CSASPQLHNEQFF. In DNA, the CDR3 is TGCAGTGCTAGTCCTCAGTTACACAATGAGCAGTTCTTC. The chain links TRBV20-1 to TRBJ2-1; the D is unclear. The CDR3 sequence is 13 residues long. Germline V gives CDR1 DFQATT, CDR2 SNEGSKA (reference sequence). V was shortened by 3 bases and J by 5 bases, with 11 bases between the two germline ends.

This clonotype has just a few counts. The gene calls are TRBV5-1 and TRBJ2-7, with D uncertain. Germline CDR1 and CDR2: SGHRS and YFSETQ. This CDR3 has 15 amino acids. V lost 0 bases, J lost 0 bases, and 10 bases lay in between. The CDR3 here is CASSLEVTTSYEQYF. Written as DNA, the CDR3 is TGCGCCAGCAGCTTGGAGGTGACAACCTCCTACGAGCAGTACTTC.

This clonotype was detected a few times. The J gene is TRBJ2-7, the V gene TRBV11-3; TRBD2 matches at 10 bases. Germline loops: CDR1 SGHNT, CDR2 YENEEA. The length of the CDR3 is 16 residues. V lost 4 bases, J lost 4 bases, and 10 bases stayed unmatched. DNA for the CDR3: TGTGCCAGCAGCTCCTATAGCGGGGGGATGACATACGAGCAGTACTTC. Protein sequence: CASSSYSGGMTYEQYF. Filled out from reference TRBV11-3 and TRBJ2-7, the complete variable domain reads EAGVVQSPRYKIIEKKQPVAFWCNPISGHNTLYWYLQNLGQGPELLIRYENEEAVDDSQLPKDRFSAERLKGVDSTLKIQPAELGDSAVYLCASSSYSGGMTYEQYFGPGTRLTVT.

This clonotype showed up many times. The chain employs TRBV30 and TRBJ1-1, with 12 bases lining up with TRBD1. Germline V gene lookup returns CDR1 GTSNPN and CDR2 SVGIG (reference sequence). V was clipped by 7 bases and J by 10 bases; unmatched bases: 19. There are 16 residues in the CDR3. The DNA for the CDR3 is TGTGCCTCGGACCCGCCGGGACAGGGGGCGAGTATGGTAGCTTTCTTT. Protein product: CASDPPGQGASMVAFF.

The CDR3 nucleotides read TGCAGCGTCCTCGGGGGGGCCGCTAACAATGAGCAGTTCTTC. Protein product: CSVLGGAANNEQFF. The chain couples TRBV29-1 to TRBJ2-1; TRBD2 matches 8 bases. J was trimmed by 5 bases and V by 6 bases; bases with no gene match: 9. CDR3 length equals 14 residues. Germline V lookup: CDR1 SQVTM, CDR2 ANQGSEA.

This clonotype occurred many times. The chain recombines TRBV12-3 or TRBV12-4 with TRBJ2-7; 7 bases are shared with TRBD1. V lost 8 bases and J lost 2; bases outside the gene matches: 12. The CDR3 runs to 15 residues. CDR3 in DNA: TGTGCCAGCCACTCGGATCGGACAGGAACCTACGAGCAGTACTTC. Translated, it gives CASHSDRTGTYEQYF.

As DNA, the CDR3 is TGTGCCAGCAGCTTATTGGTAGTTTGCCCCCAAGAGACCCAGTACTTC. Its translation: CASSLLVVCPQETQYF. J is TRBJ2-5 and V is TRBV7-4; no clear D gene. The CDR3 spans 16 residues. V was pared by 2 bases and J by 1 base, with 14 bases between. From germline, CDR1 is SGHVT and CDR2 SQSDAQ.

The rearrangement links TRBV29-1 to TRBJ2-3; 11 nucleotides match TRBD2. There are 15 residues in the CDR3. Germline V gene lookup returns CDR1 SQVTM and CDR2 ANQGSEA. J lost 0 bases, V lost 5 bases, and 4 bases had no gene match. The CDR3 DNA reads TGCAGCGTTAGACTAGCGGGGCCTAGCACAGATACGCAGTATTTT. Translated, it gives CSVRLAGPSTDTQYF.

In the case of this clonotype: A read error is possible here, since a much larger clone lies one base away. The genes are TRBV6-2 or TRBV6-3 and TRBJ2-7; D call uncertain. Looked up from germline, CDR1 is MNHEY and CDR2 is SVGEGT. The CDR3 is 14 amino acids. CDR3: CASSYGIGSYERYF. DNA of the CDR3: TGTGCCAGCAGTTACGGAATAGGATCCTACGAGCGGTACTTC.

The chain carries TRBV11-3 and TRBJ2-3, with TRBD2 as a possible D gene (6 bases). The length of the CDR3 is 14 residues. V was pared by 1 base and J by 7 bases, with 12 bases between. In germline, CDR1 is SGHNT, CDR2 YENEEA. The CDR3 protein is CASSLGRGQNTQYF. As DNA, the CDR3 is TGTGCCAGCAGCTTAGGGCGGGGCCAAAATACGCAGTATTTT.

This clonotype was detected ten times or more. The chain couples TRBV29-1 to TRBJ2-7, with unresolved D. This CDR3 comprises 12 residues. CDR1 is SQVTM, CDR2 ANQGSEA, per germline. Trimming left V 1 base short and J 3 bases short, with 7 bases between. The CDR3 loop reads CSVEGTVYEQYF. In nucleotides, the CDR3 is TGCAGCGTTGAAGGGACGGTCTACGAGCAGTACTTC.

This clonotype was seen at least ten times. The rearrangement joins TRBV3-1 to TRBJ2-7; unclear D gene. V lost 4 bases and J lost 3, with 16 bases in between. The CDR3 length is 15 residues. Germline-derived CDR1 and CDR2 are LGHDT and YNNKEL (reference sequence). In DNA, the CDR3 is TGTGCCAGCAGCCCTAGGGTATGGCTTGTCTACGAGCAGTACTTC. Its translation is CASSPRVWLVYEQYF.

The chain has TRBV3-1 and TRBJ2-7, with a possible D match to TRBD1 (6 bases). Per germline, CDR1 LGHDT and CDR2 YNNKEL (reference sequence). The CDR3 is 15 amino acids. V lost 4 bases, J lost 2 bases, and 15 bases lay in between. The CDR3 coding sequence is TGTGCCAGCAGCCGCCTCGTGACAGGAACCTACGAGCAGTACTTC. It codes for CASSRLVTGTYEQYF.

The sample holds a few counts of this clonotype. In DNA, the CDR3 is TGCGCCAGCAGCTTGGGGGTCGGGATTTTCACCGGGGAGCTGTTTTTT. Translating gives CASSLGVGIFTGELFF. The J gene is TRBJ2-2, the V gene TRBV5-1; D is possibly TRBD2 (5 bases). V was pared by 0 bases and J by 4 bases, with 13 bases between. The germline V gene has CDR1 SGHRS and CDR2 YFSETQ. The CDR3 loop spans 16 amino acids. The full variable domain, with the rest looked up from reference TRBV5-1 and TRBJ2-2, is KAGVTQTPRYLIKTRGQQVTLSCSPISGHRSVSWYQQTPGQGLQFLFEYFSETQRNKGNFPGRFSGRQFSNSRSEMNVSTLELGDSALYLCASSLGVGIFTGELFFGEGSRLTVL.